Here is one T cell receptor (beta chain) with its context. What it binds is unknown. The record originates from a study of shared clonotypes between healthy human individuals. The study's findings and limits: It was the few donors that limited the genetic and exposure-history diversity represented. Roughly 4.6% of naive CD4 clonotypes were common to a few donors. How much donors shared clonotypes was expected to be affected by sequencing depth.

Here immunoSEQ multiplex PCR was the method, and the copy in TCRdb shows in-frame clones only, minus some. The sample holds nearly 750,000 clones, over 55% seen once. The CDR3 runs 14 residues. Deletions cut 2 bases from V and 7 bases from J, with 12 bases between. Germline V gives CDR1 MNHNY, CDR2 SVGAGI (reference sequence). Sequencing used memory CD4+ T cells sorted from blood. Noted subset: CD45RA-negative fraction. This chain connects TRBV6-6 to TRBJ1-5, with TRBD1 as a possible D gene (5 bases). This clonotype was obtained from a woman in her twenties or thirties in good health. CDR3 amino acids: CASSYRDLGQPQHF. The CDR3 nucleotides are TGTGCCAGCAGTTACCGGGACCTCGGGCAGCCCCAGCATTTT.